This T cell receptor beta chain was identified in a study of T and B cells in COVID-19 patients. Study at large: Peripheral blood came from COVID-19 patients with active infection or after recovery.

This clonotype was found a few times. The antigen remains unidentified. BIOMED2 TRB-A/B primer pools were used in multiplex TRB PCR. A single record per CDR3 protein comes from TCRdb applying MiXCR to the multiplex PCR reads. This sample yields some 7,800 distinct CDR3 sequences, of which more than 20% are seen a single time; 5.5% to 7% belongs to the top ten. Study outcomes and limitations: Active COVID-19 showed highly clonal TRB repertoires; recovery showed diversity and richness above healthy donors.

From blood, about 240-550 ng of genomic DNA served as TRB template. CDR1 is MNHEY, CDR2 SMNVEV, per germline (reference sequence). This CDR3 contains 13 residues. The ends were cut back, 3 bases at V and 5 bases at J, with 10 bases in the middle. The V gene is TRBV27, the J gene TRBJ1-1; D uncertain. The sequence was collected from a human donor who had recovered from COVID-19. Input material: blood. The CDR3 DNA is TGTGCCAGCAGTTTGCTGAAAGGAACTGAAGCTTTCTTT. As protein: CASSLLKGTEAFF.